The 25 T cell receptor beta chains below were found in one sample sequenced in a study of cytomegalovirus exposure and HLA in healthy donors. The PCR used 60 Vbeta and 13 Jbeta primers. Assay: immunoSEQ multiplex PCR; the TCRdb copy retains only in-frame clones and omits some. The repertoire includes 55,000 or so clones, approximately 82% of them detected once, and 2.5% to 3% sits in the top ten. Source material: PBMCs. These receptors were taken from a man between 50 and 59 years old in good health and CMV-seronegative.

This clone was counted a few times. This rearrangement joins TRBV10-2 to TRBJ2-3; the match to TRBD2 covers 8 bases. With V trimmed by 4 bases and J by 2 bases, 5 bases remained unmatched. The CDR3 is 15 residues long. CDR1 and CDR2 (germline): WSHSY, SAAADI. The DNA for the CDR3 is TGCGCCAGCAGTGCTGCGGGAGGCTACACAGATACGCAGTATTTT. It codes for CASSAAGGYTDTQYF.

This chain links TRBV27 with TRBJ1-5; D remains ambiguous. Germline lookup yields CDR1 MNHEY and CDR2 SMNVEV (reference sequence). The length of the CDR3 is 15 residues. Trimming pared 4 bases from V and 1 base from J, leaving 11 bases between. CDR3 sequence (DNA): TGTGCCAGCAGTTCCGGAACAGACAGCAATCAGCCCCAGCATTTT. Amino acids: CASSSGTDSNQPQHF.

This chain links TRBV4-1 with TRBJ2-5, with 9 bases identical to TRBD1. V shed 1 base, J shed 3 bases, and the junction held 3 bases outside the gene matches. CDR3 length: 15 amino acids. The germline CDR1 and CDR2 sequences are MGHRA and YSYEKL. CDR3 sequence reads: CASSQADRGKETQYF. The CDR3 DNA follows: TGCGCCAGCAGCCAAGCGGACAGGGGTAAAGAGACCCAGTACTTC.

The gene calls are TRBV4-2 and TRBJ1-2; 7 bases fit TRBD1. Germline CDR1 and CDR2: LGHNA and YNFKEQ. This CDR3 has 14 amino acids. V gave up 0 bases and J gave up 2 bases; unmatched junction bases: 0. CDR3 DNA: TGTGCCAGCAGCCAAGACAGGGGGAACTATGGCTACACCTTC. This translates into CASSQDRGNYGYTF.

This clone appeared a few times. The CDR3 loop is CASSLTEGLLGNTIYF. In DNA, the CDR3 is TGTGCCAGCAGTTTAACGGAGGGTCTGCTCGGAAACACCATATATTTT. The V call is TRBV28, the J call TRBJ1-3; D is ambiguous. CDR1 and CDR2 from the germline V gene are MDHEN and SYDVKM. V shed 2 bases and J shed 4 bases, with 15 bases lying between them. The CDR3 extends over 16 amino acids.

This sequence joins TRBV9 and TRBJ1-1; D unclear. V was clipped by 0 bases and J by 1 base, with 10 bases between them. The CDR3 has 15 residues. Germline V gene sequence: CDR1 SGDLS, CDR2 YYNGEE. The CDR3 DNA reads as TGTGCCAGCAGCGTAGCTACGGGGAAGAACACTGAAGCTTTCTTT. Translating it yields CASSVATGKNTEAFF.

The rearrangement joins TRBV2 to TRBJ2-5; TRBD1 is a possible D gene (6 bases). V was shortened by 2 bases and J by 4 bases, with 14 bases between the two germline ends. The CDR3 contains 15 residues. The V gene's germline CDR1 is SNHLY and CDR2 FYNNEI. The CDR3 nucleotides are TGTGCCAGCAGTGAAAGTGGGCAGGGGCCAGAGACCCAGTACTTC. Protein: CASSESGQGPETQYF.

The chain carries TRBV6-4 and TRBJ2-3, with 7 positions matching TRBD1. Germline V gene lookup returns CDR1 MRHNA and CDR2 SNTAGT. The CDR3 has 16 amino acids. The V gene end was trimmed by 0 bases and the J gene end by 6 bases; junction bases not matched to a gene: 9. CDR3 in DNA: TGTGCCAGCAGTGACTCAGGGCGAGGGGGCCCCGATACGCAGTATTTT. This gives the protein CASSDSGRGGPDTQYF.

CDR3 sequence reads: CASTPGTGGRYGYTF. The CDR3, as DNA: TGTGCCAGTACCCCCGGGACAGGGGGCCGGTATGGCTACACCTTC. The chain recombines TRBV19 with TRBJ1-2, with 12 positions matching TRBD1. V lost 7 bases and J lost 5; bases outside the gene matches: 8. Germline V lookup: CDR1 LNHDA, CDR2 SQIVND (reference sequence). The CDR3 runs to 15 residues.

This chain joins TRBV20-1 and TRBJ2-7; perhaps TRBD1 as D (5 bases). Trimming removed 5 bases from V and 6 bases from J, with 11 bases in between. Germline CDR1 and CDR2: DFQATT and SNEGSKA (reference sequence). The CDR3 is made up of 11 amino acids. In DNA, the CDR3 is TGCAGTGCTGGACATACGGGCGAGCAGTACTTC. Amino acids: CSAGHTGEQYF.

The chain links TRBV5-8 to TRBJ2-5, with TRBD2 matching over 10 bases. J lost 7 bases, V lost 1 base, and 10 bases had no gene match. CDR1 is SGHTS and CDR2 is YDEGEE in the germline V gene. The CDR3 loop spans 16 amino acids. Written as DNA, the CDR3 is TGTGCCAGCAGCTTGACCGAGCGGGGGGGGCCGTTGACCCAGTACTTC. Protein product: CASSLTERGGPLTQYF.

This clone was observed a single time. This sequence joins TRBV11-2 and TRBJ2-7; perhaps TRBD1 as D (5 bases). Trimming took off 1 base at V and 5 bases at J, with 12 bases between the two ends. CDR3 length equals 14 residues. CDR1 is SGHAT, CDR2 FQNNGV, per germline. DNA for the CDR3: TGTGCCAGCAGCTTAGCGGGCAGGGCTCACGAGCAGTACTTC. Its translation: CASSLAGRAHEQYF.

The sample holds a few counts of this clone. The chain carries TRBV30 and TRBJ1-6; 8 bases map to TRBD1. With V trimmed by 7 bases and J by 10 bases, 6 bases remained unmatched. The CDR3 extends over 12 amino acids. Germline CDR1 is GTSNPN and CDR2 is SVGIG (reference sequence). The CDR3 coding sequence is TGTGCCTTGGACAGGGTCGAATCACCCCTCCACTTT. Translation: CALDRVESPLHF.

This chain links TRBV5-1 with TRBJ1-2; 8 bases agree with TRBD1. V shed 4 bases, J shed 5 bases, and the junction held 16 bases outside the gene matches. In germline, CDR1 is SGHRS, CDR2 YFSETQ. This CDR3 is 17 amino acids long. The CDR3 region is CASSTTGTGAGVYGYTF. For the CDR3, the DNA is TGCGCCAGCAGCACCACCGGGACAGGTGCCGGGGTTTATGGCTACACCTTC.

The chain couples TRBV29-1 to TRBJ1-4; D is possibly TRBD1 (5 bases). Trimming took off 4 bases at V and 8 bases at J, with 11 bases between the two ends. The CDR3 loop spans 12 amino acids. CDR1 SQVTM and CDR2 ANQGSEA come from the germline V gene. CDR3 DNA: TGCAGCGTTGTGGGGGGGAACGAAAAACTGTTTTTT. Protein product: CSVVGGNEKLFF.

This rearrangement joins TRBV6-5 to TRBJ2-3; 9 bases are shared with TRBD2. The CDR3 spans 14 residues. Germline CDR1 is MNHEY and CDR2 is SVGAGI. Trimming at V came to 6 bases and at J to 2 bases, leaving 3 bases not matched to a gene. In nucleotides, the CDR3 is TGTGCCAGCAGGACTAGCGGATTCACAGATACGCAGTATTTT. Amino acid sequence: CASRTSGFTDTQYF.

This clone was counted between two and nine times. This chain joins TRBV29-1 and TRBJ2-1, with unresolved D. V was trimmed by 5 bases and J by 5 bases, leaving 4 bases between them. The V gene's germline CDR1 is SQVTM and CDR2 ANQGSEA. The CDR3 has 10 residues. The CDR3 DNA is TGCAGCGTTTTCAACAATGAGCAGTTCTTC. It specifies CSVFNNEQFF.

The rearrangement links TRBV4-2 to TRBJ2-2, with D maybe TRBD1 (5 bases). CDR3 length: 17 amino acids. Germline lookup yields CDR1 LGHNA and CDR2 YNFKEQ. Trimming removed 1 base at V and 7 bases at J, with 19 bases between. CDR3 coding DNA: TGTGCCAGCAGCCAAGCGGTAGGGGCAGGGCGAGGCGGGGAGCTGTTTTTT. Amino acid sequence: CASSQAVGAGRGGELFF.

DNA of the CDR3: TGTGCCAGTAGTGATTCCGGGACAGGGGTCACCGGGGAGCTGTTTTTT. Translated, it gives CASSDSGTGVTGELFF. The chain joins TRBV19 to TRBJ2-2, with 10 nucleotides matching TRBD1. The V segment lost 5 bases and the J segment 4 bases; nucleotides outside the gene matches: 7. CDR1 and CDR2 from the germline V gene are LNHDA and SQIVND (reference sequence). This CDR3 contains 16 residues.

The rearrangement links TRBV5-1 to TRBJ2-1; unclear D gene. CDR1 and CDR2 (germline): SGHRS, YFSETQ. V was pared by 4 bases and J by 5 bases, with 7 bases between. The CDR3 is made up of 12 amino acids. CDR3: CASSLRDNEQFF. As DNA, the CDR3 is TGCGCCAGCAGCCTCCGGGACAATGAGCAGTTCTTC.

V gene TRBV11-2 combines with J gene TRBJ2-2; TRBD1 aligns across 7 bases. This CDR3 region has 15 residues. Germline lookup yields CDR1 SGHAT and CDR2 FQNNGV. With 0 bases clipped from V and 7 bases from J, the junction kept 5 bases outside the gene matches. This CDR3 reads CASSLDEGAFGELFF. DNA of the CDR3: TGTGCCAGCAGCTTAGATGAGGGGGCTTTCGGGGAGCTGTTTTTT.

V and J are TRBV30 and TRBJ2-1; 7 bases align to TRBD2. The V gene end was trimmed by 5 bases and the J gene end by 8 bases; junction bases not matched to a gene: 21. CDR1 is GTSNPN and CDR2 is SVGIG in the germline V gene (reference sequence). The CDR3 has 17 residues. The CDR3 here is CAWSRERGDFPWHEQFF. The DNA for the CDR3 is TGTGCCTGGTCGCGCGAGCGGGGAGACTTCCCCTGGCATGAGCAGTTCTTC.

This clone was seen a few times. This chain joins TRBV12-5 and TRBJ2-7; TRBD2 matches at 8 bases. V lost 5 bases to trimming and J lost 3 bases; unmatched junction nucleotides: 6. CDR1 is LGHNT and CDR2 is FRNRAP in the germline V gene. The CDR3 runs to 14 residues. CDR3 amino acids: CASGPREGLYEQYF. CDR3 DNA sequence: TGTGCTAGTGGTCCCCGGGAGGGACTCTACGAGCAGTACTTC.

This rearrangement joins TRBV18 to TRBJ2-3; possible D gene TRBD1, 5 bases. V shed 0 bases and J shed 0 bases, with 10 bases lying between them. Germline V gene data show CDR1 as KGHSH and CDR2 as LQKENI. The CDR3 is 16 amino acids. DNA for the CDR3: TGTGCCAGCTCACCACCCCAGACAGCTAGCACAGATACGCAGTATTTT. This codes for CASSPPQTASTDTQYF.

The rearrangement links TRBV7-9 to TRBJ1-2; D possibly corresponds to TRBD1 (6 bases). Germline CDR1 reads SEHNR; CDR2 reads FQNEAQ (reference sequence). The ends were cut back, 4 bases at V and 4 bases at J, with 16 bases in the middle. The CDR3 has 15 residues. CDR3 sequence reads: CASSSRGGGLYGYTF. DNA of the CDR3: TGTGCCAGCAGCTCCCGTGGGGGGGGGCTCTATGGCTACACCTTC.